These 18 T cell receptor beta chains were sequenced from one sample in a study of CXCR3-negative and CXCR3-positive naive CD8 T cells. Study observations and caveats: Naive cells that were CXCR3-positive had more hydrophobic TRB CDR3s (compared with CXCR3-negative naive cells).

UMI labels and 5' RACE were used to prepare the TRB cDNA libraries. TCRdb derives one entry per CDR3 protein from the 5' RACE reads, leaving out DNA. Its listing shows under 85,000 distinct CDR3 sequences. These receptors are not linked to any known antigen. Sample: naive CXCR3+ CD8+ T cells from blood. Subset here: CD45RO-CCR7+CD27+CD95- naive CD8+ T cells expressing CXCR3 (TNR3+). The receptor source for this set is a human donor in good health. Some clones in this sample may be carry-over from other donors' samples.

The J gene is TRBJ1-1, the V gene TRBV19; TCRdb lists TRBD1, though no DNA is available to test this call. CDR3 length: 14 amino acids. CDR1 is LNHDA, CDR2 SQIVND, per germline (reference sequence). CDR3 loop: CASMVGDRDTEAFF.

V gene TRBV6-2 or TRBV6-3 combines with J gene TRBJ2-7. This CDR3 comprises 18 residues. Germline V gene sequence: CDR1 MNHEY, CDR2 SVGEGT. The CDR3: CASTEMWGDAATVYEQYF.

The chain couples TRBV5-1 to TRBJ1-2; TCRdb's D call, TRBD1, is unchecked because there is no DNA. Per the germline V gene, CDR1 is SGHRS and CDR2 is YFSETQ. The CDR3 runs to 13 residues. The CDR3 sequence: CASSSTGYQGYTF.

J is TRBJ2-5 and V is TRBV28; TCRdb indicates TRBD1, and absent DNA this call remains unverified. Per germline, CDR1 MDHEN and CDR2 SYDVKM. This CDR3 contains 14 residues. The CDR3 is CASSPPGTQETQYF.

This chain connects TRBV6-5 to TRBJ2-5. The CDR3 is 13 residues long. The germline V gene has CDR1 MNHEY and CDR2 SVGAGI. CDR3 amino acids: CASRISIQETQYF.

The chain employs TRBV28 and TRBJ2-3; the D call of TRBD2 rests on TCRdb alone, since no DNA is present to check it. The CDR3 is made up of 16 amino acids. Looked up from germline, CDR1 is MDHEN and CDR2 is SYDVKM. The CDR3 sequence: CASSLVGRAETDTQYF.

The chain links TRBV28 to TRBJ2-7; without DNA, the TCRdb call of TRBD2 cannot be checked. Germline V CDR1 and CDR2: MDHEN, SYDVKM. There are 14 residues in the CDR3. CDR3: CAGTPSGSSYEQYF.

The rearrangement links TRBV2 to TRBJ2-3; the TCRdb call, TRBD1, lacks DNA for checking. CDR3 length: 14 amino acids. Germline V gene sequence: CDR1 SNHLY, CDR2 FYNNEI. CDR3 protein: CASSGDGVGDTQYF.

V gene TRBV27 combines with J gene TRBJ2-1; the D call of TRBD1 rests on TCRdb alone, since no DNA is present to check it. CDR3 length: 16 amino acids. Germline V gives CDR1 MNHEY, CDR2 SMNVEV (reference sequence). The CDR3 region is CASSSTGGPPFGQQFF.

The chain couples TRBV6-4 to TRBJ2-3; TCRdb reports TRBD1, a call that lacks DNA to check it against. In germline, CDR1 is MRHNA, CDR2 SNTAGT. The CDR3 loop spans 16 amino acids. CDR3 sequence reads: CASSDSAGDNTDTQYF.

The J gene is TRBJ2-2, the V gene TRBV6-5. The CDR3 loop spans 13 amino acids. CDR1 MNHEY and CDR2 SVGAGI come from the germline V gene. The CDR3 reads CASSYPNTGELFF.

V is TRBV7-9 and J is TRBJ2-7; TCRdb proposes TRBD1, but this gene call is untestable without DNA. The length of the CDR3 is 15 residues. The germline CDR1 and CDR2 sequences are SEHNR and FQNEAQ (reference sequence). CDR3 region: CASSYVTGLSYEQYF. Together with reference TRBV7-9 and TRBJ2-7, the CDR3 gives the full variable domain: DTGVSQNPRHKITKRGQNVTFRCDPISEHNRLYWYRQTLGQGPEFLTYFQNEAQLEKSRLLSDRFSAERPKGSFSTLEIQRTEQGDSAMYLCASSYVTGLSYEQYFGPGTRLTVT.

The V and J genes are TRBV5-1 and TRBJ2-3. From germline, CDR1 is SGHRS and CDR2 YFSETQ. This CDR3 has 13 amino acids. The CDR3: CASSPFGTDTQYF.

The V and J genes are TRBV2 and TRBJ2-7; TCRdb selects TRBD1, and the lack of DNA leaves this call unchecked. Germline V gene lookup returns CDR1 SNHLY and CDR2 FYNNEI. CDR3 length: 16 residues. The CDR3 spells CASSEAPVPPPYEQYF.

CDR3 sequence reads: CASSVPRGMADTQYF. The chain recombines TRBV28 with TRBJ2-3; TCRdb gives TRBD1 as the D gene, but with no DNA this cannot be confirmed. CDR3 length equals 15 residues. Germline V gene sequence: CDR1 MDHEN, CDR2 SYDVKM.

This chain connects TRBV6-2 or TRBV6-3 to TRBJ2-5; TCRdb outputs TRBD1, but without DNA this stays unchecked. The CDR3 extends over 14 amino acids. Germline V gives CDR1 MNHEY, CDR2 SVGEGT. CDR3 sequence reads: CASSSGGEPETQYF.

J is TRBJ1-5 and V is TRBV4-1. Germline-derived CDR1 and CDR2 are MGHRA and YSYEKL. CDR3 length: 15 residues. This chain's CDR3 is CASSQSVTGGQPQHF.

The chain recombines TRBV5-1 with TRBJ2-7; checking the TCRdb D call of TRBD2 is not possible without DNA. Germline loops: CDR1 SGHRS, CDR2 YFSETQ. The CDR3 is made up of 14 amino acids. The CDR3 reads CASSPDSGFYEQYF.